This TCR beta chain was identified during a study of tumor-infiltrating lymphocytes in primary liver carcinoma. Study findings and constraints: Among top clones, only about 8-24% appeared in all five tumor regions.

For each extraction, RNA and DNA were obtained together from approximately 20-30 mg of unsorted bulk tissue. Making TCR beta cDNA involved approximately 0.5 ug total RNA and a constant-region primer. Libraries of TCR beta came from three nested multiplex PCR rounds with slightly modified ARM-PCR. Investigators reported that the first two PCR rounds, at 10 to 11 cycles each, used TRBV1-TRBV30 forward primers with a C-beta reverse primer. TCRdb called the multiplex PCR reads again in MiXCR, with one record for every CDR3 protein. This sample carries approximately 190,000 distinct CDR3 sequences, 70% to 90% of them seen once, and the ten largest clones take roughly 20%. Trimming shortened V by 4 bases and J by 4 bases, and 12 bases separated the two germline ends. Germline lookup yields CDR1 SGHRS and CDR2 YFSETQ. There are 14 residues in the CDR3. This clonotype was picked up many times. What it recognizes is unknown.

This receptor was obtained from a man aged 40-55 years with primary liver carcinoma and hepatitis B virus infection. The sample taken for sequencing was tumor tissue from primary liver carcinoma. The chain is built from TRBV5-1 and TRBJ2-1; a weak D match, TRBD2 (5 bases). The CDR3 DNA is TGCGCCAGCAGCCCCGGACTTGTATACAATGAGCAGTTCTTC. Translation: CASSPGLVYNEQFF.